Below, 8 T cell receptor beta chains from the same sample are listed, as sequenced in a study of T-cell memory formation after mild COVID-19 (dated by TCRdb to the early 2020s). To prepare the library, 5' RACE was applied. The data were produced on an Illumina NovaSeq 6000. Using fastp at Q25 and MiXCR, TCRdb reprocessed the public reads and kept productive beta chains. Each record represents a unique CDR3 protein, reported with the most common genes and DNA among its rows. In all, the sample holds just over 400,000 distinct CDR3 sequences, and 20% to 25% of those were seen once. The ten biggest clones cover about 12% of the sample. Sequencing input: PBMCs or a T cell subset sorted from them (not recorded which). These receptors came from an adult woman who had mild COVID-19 (a few samples of this study predate the infection). The sample titles of this study are shuffled in the database, so cell type and time point are left out; the donor was told from shared clones.

The chain has TRBV5-1 and TRBJ2-1, with a weak D call TRBD1 (6 bases). Germline V lookup: CDR1 SGHRS, CDR2 YFSETQ. V was pared by 1 base and J by 5 bases, with 10 bases between. This CDR3 is 14 amino acids long. The CDR3 sequence: CASSLLRDNNEQFF. CDR3 DNA sequence: TGCGCCAGCAGCTTGTTGAGGGACAACAATGAGCAGTTCTTC.

The chain recombines TRBV5-5 with TRBJ2-7, with 10 positions matching TRBD2. Losses at the gene ends were 4 bases for V and 2 bases for J; bases not matched to a gene: 9. CDR3 length equals 16 residues. CDR1 SGHKS and CDR2 YYEKEE come from the germline V gene (reference sequence). CDR3 sequence reads: CASSASSGGPTYEQYF. CDR3 nucleotide sequence: TGTGCCAGCAGCGCATCTAGCGGGGGCCCCACCTACGAGCAGTACTTC.

In this sample, this clonotype turned up a few times. The chain has TRBV5-1 and TRBJ2-5, with D maybe TRBD2 (7 bases). Germline lookup yields CDR1 SGHRS and CDR2 YFSETQ. The CDR3 is 14 residues long. V was shortened by 7 bases and J by 2 bases, with 15 bases between the two germline ends. The CDR3 sequence is CASSKGGTQETQYF. As DNA, the CDR3 is TGCGCCAGCTCGAAGGGGGGGACGCAAGAGACCCAGTACTTC.

In its sample, this clonotype was seen a few times. This chain joins TRBV7-6 and TRBJ2-1; 13 bases line up with TRBD2. Losses at the gene ends were 5 bases for V and 10 bases for J; bases not matched to a gene: 8. Germline lookup yields CDR1 SGHVS and CDR2 FNYEAQ. CDR3 size: 15 residues. CDR3 nucleotide sequence: TGTGCCAGCAGCCTCACCGGGACTAGCGGGACAGAGCAGTTCTTC. Translated: CASSLTGTSGTEQFF.

V usage is TRBV5-1 and J usage is TRBJ2-1; D is uncertain. The V end was cut by 4 bases, the J end by 3 bases, with 11 bases between. The germline CDR1 and CDR2 sequences are SGHRS and YFSETQ. The CDR3 is 14 residues long. DNA for the CDR3: TGCGCCAGCAGCACCCCAAGTAGCTACAATGAGCAGTTCTTC. Translating it yields CASSTPSSYNEQFF.

This clonotype was counted a few times. The genes are TRBV7-8 and TRBJ1-1, with D hard to call. The CDR3 is made up of 15 amino acids. V shed 5 bases and J shed 0 bases, with 13 bases lying between them. Germline V lookup: CDR1 SGHVS, CDR2 FQNEAQ. CDR3 in amino acids: CASSRTKTLNTEAFF. The CDR3 DNA is TGTGCCAGCAGCCGGACCAAGACGTTGAACACTGAAGCTTTCTTT.

The chain carries TRBV5-1 and TRBJ2-5; 14 bases are a match to TRBD2. The CDR3 runs to 16 residues. Per germline, CDR1 SGHRS and CDR2 YFSETQ. The J segment lost 4 bases and the V segment lost 4 bases, leaving 6 bases of the junction unmatched. Here the CDR3 DNA reads TGCGCCAGCAGCCGGGGACTAGCGGGAGAGGGAGAGACCCAGTACTTC. It specifies CASSRGLAGEGETQYF.

This clonotype was found a few times. This rearrangement joins TRBV7-9 to TRBJ1-1; 7 bases align to TRBD1. Germline V gene sequence: CDR1 SEHNR, CDR2 FQNEAQ (reference sequence). With 5 bases clipped from V and 2 bases from J, the junction kept 8 bases outside the gene matches. This CDR3 spans 15 amino acids. The CDR3 DNA follows: TGTGCCAGCAGCGGCGGGACAGCCCATAACACTGAAGCTTTCTTT. Translated, it gives CASSGGTAHNTEAFF.